The following is a T cell receptor beta chain sequence with its context. The sample has other DNA sequences that encode this CDR3 too. The data were taken from a study of blood T cell repertoires in COVID-19. As for the study in general: COVID-19 samples collected from the United States, Italy and Spain covered acute and convalescent phases.

In the original workflow: Amplifying reference gene primers gave estimates of nucleated cell counts. This table comes from immunoSEQ multiplex PCR, and its TCRdb copy is limited to in-frame clones, with some not included. Clone size and V and J calls were adopted from that table, with D and trimming inferred from the DNA. The sample has 240,000 or so clones, more than 70% seen once; the top ten hold approximately 2%. Ages ranged from about 18 to 100 years, with residence in around 24 US areas. The sequence came from a woman between 45 and 60 years old who had recovered from COVID-19. Material for sequencing was PBMCs or T cells enriched from blood (not recorded which).

In nucleotides, the CDR3 is TGTGCCAGCAGCGTAGGGCTAGCGGGGGCCTACGAGCAGTACTTC. Translated, it gives CASSVGLAGAYEQYF. The rearrangement joins TRBV9 to TRBJ2-7; TRBD2 aligns across 10 bases. The CDR3 runs 15 residues. CDR1 and CDR2 from the germline V gene are SGDLS and YYNGEE. V lost 0 bases to trimming and J lost 2 bases; unmatched junction nucleotides: 2.